The source of this T cell receptor (beta chain) is a study of Tregs in tolerant kidney transplant recipients. As to this clone: Its antigen is as yet unknown.

The method was immunoSEQ multiplex PCR; TCRdb's version includes in-frame clones alone and lacks a portion of them. Here the sample spans 120,000 or so clones, roughly nine tenths being singletons. In germline, CDR1 is ENHRY, CDR2 SYGVKD. CDR3 length equals 14 residues. V gave up 6 bases and J gave up 7 bases, with 13 bases separating them. Whole-study results and caveats: Biological reproducibility was not directly addressed, but technical replication error appeared minimal.

The V gene is TRBV10-3, the J gene TRBJ1-6; no clear D gene. Sequenced sample: CD4+ T cells from blood. This TCR was sampled from a human donor in good health. The CDR3 DNA reads TGTGCCATCAGGAGTCCGGTGGGCAATTCACCCCTCCACTTT. The encoded protein is CAIRSPVGNSPLHF.